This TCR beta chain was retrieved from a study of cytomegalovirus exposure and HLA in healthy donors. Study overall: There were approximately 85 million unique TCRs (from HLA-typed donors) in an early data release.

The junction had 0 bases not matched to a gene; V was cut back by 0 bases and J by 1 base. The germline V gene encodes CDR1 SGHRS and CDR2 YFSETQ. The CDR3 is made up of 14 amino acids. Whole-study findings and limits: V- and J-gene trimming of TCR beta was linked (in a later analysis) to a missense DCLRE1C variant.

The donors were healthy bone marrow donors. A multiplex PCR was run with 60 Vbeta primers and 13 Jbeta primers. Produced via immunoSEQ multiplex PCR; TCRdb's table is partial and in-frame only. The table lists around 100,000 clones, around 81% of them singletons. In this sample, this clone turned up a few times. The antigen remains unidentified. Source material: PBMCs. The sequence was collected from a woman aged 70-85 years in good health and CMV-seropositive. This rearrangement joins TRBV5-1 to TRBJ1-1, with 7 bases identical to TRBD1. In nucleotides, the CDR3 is TGCGCCAGCAGCTTGGAGGGGGCGAACACTGAAGCTTTCTTT. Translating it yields CASSLEGANTEAFF.